The rows below give T cell receptor beta chains drawn from one sample of a study of T cells in Graves' hyperthyroidism and ophthalmopathy. TCRdb itself ran the multiplex PCR reads through MiXCR, one entry per CDR3 protein. Of 540,000 or so distinct CDR3 sequences listed, 15% to 19% are singletons. Sample: blood. These receptors came from a woman aged 30 to 39 with Graves' hyperthyroidism. Each CDR3 is given with its conserved first and last residue. The D gene is left open where the match is weak.

J gene: TRBJ2-7
D gene: TRBD1
CDR3 length: 14
V gene: TRBV6-1
CDR3 protein: CASSLDRPATEQYF

J gene: TRBJ1-3
D gene: -
CDR3 length: 14
V gene: TRBV12-5
CDR3 protein: CASGKGSSGNTIYF

J gene: TRBJ2-7
D gene: TRBD1
CDR3 length: 14
V gene: TRBV5-1
CDR3 protein: CASSGGQPRGEQYF

J gene: TRBJ2-7
D gene: TRBD1
CDR3 length: 18
V gene: TRBV12-5
CDR3 protein: CASGLVPPGQGSSYEQYF

J gene: TRBJ1-3
D gene: -
CDR3 length: 16
V gene: TRBV20-1
CDR3 protein: CSASGPVGNSGNTIYF

J gene: TRBJ2-2
D gene: -
CDR3 length: 14
V gene: TRBV19
CDR3 protein: CASSIWAVTGELFF

J gene: TRBJ2-5
D gene: -
CDR3 length: 14
V gene: TRBV7-2
CDR3 protein: CASSLGHASETQYF

J gene: TRBJ2-7
D gene: TRBD2
CDR3 length: 15
V gene: TRBV6-2/TRBV6-3
CDR3 protein: CASSYSTSGSYEQYF

J gene: TRBJ2-2
D gene: TRBD2
CDR3 length: 15
V gene: TRBV7-6
CDR3 protein: CASSSTSGITGELFF

J gene: TRBJ1-2
D gene: -
CDR3 length: 16
V gene: TRBV27
CDR3 protein: CASSWGSGGTNYGYTF

J gene: TRBJ2-3
D gene: -
CDR3 length: 11
V gene: TRBV7-8
CDR3 protein: CASSSLDTQYF

J gene: TRBJ1-2
D gene: -
CDR3 length: 15
V gene: TRBV2
CDR3 protein: CASSEVRLPPDGYTF

J gene: TRBJ2-1
D gene: -
CDR3 length: 16
V gene: TRBV18
CDR3 protein: CASSPPEASSYNEQFF

J gene: TRBJ2-2
D gene: -
CDR3 length: 14
V gene: TRBV5-5
CDR3 protein: CASSFGQGGEELFF

J gene: TRBJ2-1
D gene: -
CDR3 length: 16
V gene: TRBV11-2
CDR3 protein: CASSLAPWVGENEQFF

J gene: TRBJ2-5
D gene: -
CDR3 length: 12
V gene: TRBV28
CDR3 protein: CASSPPNRKGDF

J gene: TRBJ2-4
D gene: -
CDR3 length: 15
V gene: TRBV6-1
CDR3 protein: CASSRTLEAKNIQYF

J gene: TRBJ2-3
D gene: -
CDR3 length: 17
V gene: TRBV5-1
CDR3 protein: CASSEAGTSSRRDTQYF

J gene: TRBJ1-1
D gene: -
CDR3 length: 14
V gene: TRBV28
CDR3 protein: CASSPPGAGTEAFF

J gene: TRBJ2-3
D gene: TRBD2
CDR3 length: 13
V gene: TRBV10-3
CDR3 protein: CAIKSGSPDTQYF

J gene: TRBJ1-1
D gene: -
CDR3 length: 13
V gene: TRBV30
CDR3 protein: CAWGRLGDTEAFF

J gene: TRBJ2-5
D gene: TRBD1
CDR3 length: 14
V gene: TRBV30
CDR3 protein: CACKTPGQTETQYF

J gene: TRBJ1-4
D gene: -
CDR3 length: 17
V gene: TRBV5-1
CDR3 protein: CASSFDPTGNFNEKLFF

J gene: TRBJ2-7
D gene: -
CDR3 length: 13
V gene: TRBV18
CDR3 protein: CASSMGHSYEQYF

J gene: TRBJ2-7
D gene: TRBD2
CDR3 length: 14
V gene: TRBV5-1
CDR3 protein: CASSLASGLDEQYF

J gene: TRBJ2-2
D gene: -
CDR3 length: 15
V gene: TRBV5-4
CDR3 protein: CASSADMLGTGELFF

J gene: TRBJ2-1
D gene: TRBD2
CDR3 length: 17
V gene: TRBV7-3
CDR3 protein: CASSSTSGIVSGNEQFF

J gene: TRBJ2-3
D gene: TRBD2
CDR3 length: 16
V gene: TRBV3-1
CDR3 protein: CASSRGREMVRDTQYF

J gene: TRBJ1-1
D gene: -
CDR3 length: 15
V gene: TRBV10-3
CDR3 protein: CAISGRDGVTTEAFF

J gene: TRBJ2-1
D gene: -
CDR3 length: 12
V gene: TRBV11-3
CDR3 protein: CASSSGRNEQFF

J gene: TRBJ2-7
D gene: -
CDR3 length: 15
V gene: TRBV5-1
CDR3 protein: CASSLASVGVYEQYF

J gene: TRBJ1-5
D gene: -
CDR3 length: 13
V gene: TRBV7-2
CDR3 protein: CASSQGQAQPQHF

J gene: TRBJ2-5
D gene: -
CDR3 length: 15
V gene: TRBV7-7
CDR3 protein: CASSSSTGFQETQYF

J gene: TRBJ2-2
D gene: -
CDR3 length: 15
V gene: TRBV29-1
CDR3 protein: CSVEVGTANTGELFF

J gene: TRBJ2-1
D gene: TRBD2
CDR3 length: 15
V gene: TRBV7-9
CDR3 protein: CASSLAPSGAGEQFF

J gene: TRBJ1-1
D gene: -
CDR3 length: 17
V gene: TRBV19
CDR3 protein: CASSIGSPERRGTEAFF

J gene: TRBJ1-2
D gene: TRBD1
CDR3 length: 13
V gene: TRBV10-3
CDR3 protein: CAISPTGDEGYTF

J gene: TRBJ2-5
D gene: TRBD2
CDR3 length: 16
V gene: TRBV7-2
CDR3 protein: CASSLGLAEGQETQYF

J gene: TRBJ2-6
D gene: -
CDR3 length: 16
V gene: TRBV27
CDR3 protein: CASLGSTFSGANVLTF

J gene: TRBJ2-3
D gene: TRBD2
CDR3 length: 14
V gene: TRBV28
CDR3 protein: CASSYRGSGDTQYF

J gene: TRBJ1-5
D gene: TRBD1
CDR3 length: 14
V gene: TRBV10-3
CDR3 protein: CAISGTGDDQPQHF

J gene: TRBJ1-4
D gene: -
CDR3 length: 14
V gene: TRBV20-1
CDR3 protein: CSARGGGEGEKLFF

J gene: TRBJ1-1
D gene: -
CDR3 length: 17
V gene: TRBV5-1
CDR3 protein: CASSLVPSGGLNTEAFF

J gene: TRBJ2-7
D gene: TRBD2
CDR3 length: 13
V gene: TRBV20-1
CDR3 protein: CSARVAGAREQYF